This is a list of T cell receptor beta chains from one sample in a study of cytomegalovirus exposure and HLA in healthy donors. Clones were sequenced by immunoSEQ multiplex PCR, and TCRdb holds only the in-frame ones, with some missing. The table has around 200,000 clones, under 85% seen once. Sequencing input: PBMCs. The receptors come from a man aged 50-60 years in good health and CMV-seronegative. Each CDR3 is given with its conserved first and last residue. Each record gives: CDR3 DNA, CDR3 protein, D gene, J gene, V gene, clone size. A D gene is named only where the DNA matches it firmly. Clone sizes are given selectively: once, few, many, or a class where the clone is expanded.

DNA: TGTGCCAGCAGTTTAGCGGGAGCCCTCAATGAGCAGTTCTTC
CDR3: CASSLAGALNEQFF
D: TRBD2
J: TRBJ2-1
V: TRBV28
size: NA

DNA: TGTGCCAGCAGCCCCGCCGGGGGACTAGCGAGAGAGACCCAGTACTTC
CDR3: CASSPAGGLARETQYF
D: TRBD2
J: TRBJ2-5
V: TRBV27
size: NA

DNA: TGCGCCAGCAGAGTCGGGCAGGGGATCTCCTACGAGCAGTACTTC
CDR3: CASRVGQGISYEQYF
D: NA
J: TRBJ2-7
V: TRBV5-1
size: few

DNA: TGCGCCAGCAGCATCTCCCCGGGGGATGAGACCCAGTACTTC
CDR3: CASSISPGDETQYF
D: NA
J: TRBJ2-5
V: TRBV5-1
size: few

DNA: TGCGCCAGCAGTGAGGGGGCGGGGACCTACGAGCAGTACTTC
CDR3: CASSEGAGTYEQYF
D: NA
J: TRBJ2-7
V: TRBV10-1
size: few

DNA: TGTGCCAGTCCCCGTTCCGGGACAGCCGGCACCGGGGAGCTGTTTTTT
CDR3: CASPRSGTAGTGELFF
D: TRBD1
J: TRBJ2-2
V: TRBV18
size: few

DNA: TGCGCCAGCAGCTTGTACCAGGGGGCCAAAAACATTCAGTACTTC
CDR3: CASSLYQGAKNIQYF
D: NA
J: TRBJ2-4
V: TRBV5-1
size: NA

DNA: TGCGCCAGCAGCCAAGACACATCTAGAATGGCCTACAATGAGCAGTTCTTC
CDR3: CASSQDTSRMAYNEQFF
D: NA
J: TRBJ2-1
V: TRBV4-3
size: once

DNA: TGCGCCAGCAGCCCTTTGGGGGCGGGCAATCAGCCCCAGCATTTT
CDR3: CASSPLGAGNQPQHF
D: NA
J: TRBJ1-5
V: TRBV5-1
size: few

DNA: TGTGCCAGTTCCTCAACGGGACAGGGGTCTCATGAGCAGTTCTTC
CDR3: CASSSTGQGSHEQFF
D: TRBD1
J: TRBJ2-1
V: TRBV5-8
size: NA

DNA: TGCAGCGTTGAGACAGGGGATGCCGGGGAGCTGTTTTTT
CDR3: CSVETGDAGELFF
D: TRBD1
J: TRBJ2-2
V: TRBV29-1
size: NA

DNA: TGTGCCAGCAGCTCGTTCGGGACAGCTTCCTACGAGCAGTACTTC
CDR3: CASSSFGTASYEQYF
D: TRBD1
J: TRBJ2-7
V: TRBV7-9
size: NA

DNA: TGTGCCAGCAGCCGACAGGGGAACACCGGGGAGCTGTTTTTT
CDR3: CASSRQGNTGELFF
D: TRBD1
J: TRBJ2-2
V: TRBV16
size: NA

DNA: TGTGCTAGTGGTTTGGTACTGACAGACTCTGGAAACACCATATATTTT
CDR3: CASGLVLTDSGNTIYF
D: NA
J: TRBJ1-3
V: TRBV12-5
size: NA

DNA: TGTGCCAGCAGCTTAGGTGGGGCAGCGATTGGCTACACCTTC
CDR3: CASSLGGAAIGYTF
D: NA
J: TRBJ1-2
V: TRBV7-9
size: few

DNA: TGCAGCGTTGGGGACAGGAGCTATGGCTACACCTTC
CDR3: CSVGDRSYGYTF
D: TRBD1
J: TRBJ1-2
V: TRBV29-1
size: NA

DNA: TGCGCCAGCAGCTACCGAGGGGGAGAATCACCCCTCCACTTT
CDR3: CASSYRGGESPLHF
D: NA
J: TRBJ1-6
V: TRBV5-1
size: NA

DNA: TGCGCCAGCAGGCGGACCGGGACAGGGGGCGGCACAGATACGCAGTATTTT
CDR3: CASRRTGTGGGTDTQYF
D: TRBD1
J: TRBJ2-3
V: TRBV5-1
size: NA

DNA: TGTGCCTGGAGTGTTCGGTCGGGAGTGGGAAGAGAGACCCAGTACTTC
CDR3: CAWSVRSGVGRETQYF
D: NA
J: TRBJ2-5
V: TRBV30
size: NA

DNA: TGTGCCAGCAGCGTAGAACCGGAGAGAGGGACCCAGTACTTC
CDR3: CASSVEPERGTQYF
D: NA
J: TRBJ2-5
V: TRBV9
size: NA

DNA: TGTGCCAGCAAAAACAGGCTTTCGACCCTTTCACCCCTCCACTTT
CDR3: CASKNRLSTLSPLHF
D: NA
J: TRBJ1-6
V: TRBV28
size: NA

DNA: TGTGCCACCAGCAGAGGGGCCGGGACAGTGTCCTACAATGAGCAGTTCTTC
CDR3: CATSRGAGTVSYNEQFF
D: TRBD1
J: TRBJ2-1
V: TRBV15
size: NA

DNA: TGTGCCATCAGTGGAGGACTGGACGGAAACTATGGCTACACCTTC
CDR3: CAISGGLDGNYGYTF
D: NA
J: TRBJ1-2
V: TRBV10-3
size: NA

DNA: TGTGCCAGCAGCACCCGGACTAGCGGGAGTCCGTACTTC
CDR3: CASSTRTSGSPYF
D: TRBD2
J: TRBJ2-7
V: TRBV11-2
size: NA

DNA: TGCGCCAGCAGCCCGGCAGGGTTTAGGAACACCGGGGAGCTGTTTTTT
CDR3: CASSPAGFRNTGELFF
D: NA
J: TRBJ2-2
V: TRBV5-1
size: NA

DNA: TGTGCCAGTAAGGGACATCCCTCTGGGGCCAACGTCCTGACTTTC
CDR3: CASKGHPSGANVLTF
D: NA
J: TRBJ2-6
V: TRBV19
size: NA

DNA: TGCGCCAGCAGCTTGGCGGACAGTTCCACTGAAGCTTTCTTT
CDR3: CASSLADSSTEAFF
D: NA
J: TRBJ1-1
V: TRBV5-1
size: NA

DNA: TGTGCCAGCAGCCATCGAGTCGTGACTAGCGTTTGGGAGACCCAGTACTTC
CDR3: CASSHRVVTSVWETQYF
D: TRBD2
J: TRBJ2-5
V: TRBV14
size: NA

DNA: TGTGCCAGTATTAGCGGAAGCTCCTACAATGAGCAGTTCTTC
CDR3: CASISGSSYNEQFF
D: NA
J: TRBJ2-1
V: TRBV28
size: NA

DNA: TGTGCCAGCAGCTTAGCTGGTGCGTTCCTTGGAAACACCATATATTTT
CDR3: CASSLAGAFLGNTIYF
D: NA
J: TRBJ1-3
V: TRBV7-6
size: NA

DNA: TGTGCCAGCAGCTTAATGGGGGCGCGGGGCTACACCTTC
CDR3: CASSLMGARGYTF
D: NA
J: TRBJ1-2
V: TRBV7-9
size: once

DNA: TGTGCCAGCAGCGTGACAGGCCTGAACACTGAAGCTTTCTTT
CDR3: CASSVTGLNTEAFF
D: NA
J: TRBJ1-1
V: TRBV5-6
size: few

DNA: TGCGCCAGCAGCCCGGAGAGCGCGTCTGGAAACACCATATATTTT
CDR3: CASSPESASGNTIYF
D: NA
J: TRBJ1-3
V: TRBV5-1
size: NA

DNA: TGTGCCAGCTCACCCCGGCGGGGGGGGGTGGACGAGCAGTACTTC
CDR3: CASSPRRGGVDEQYF
D: TRBD2
J: TRBJ2-7
V: TRBV18
size: NA

DNA: TGTGCCAGCAGTTTTATAAGCGGGAGGACAGATACGCAGTATTTT
CDR3: CASSFISGRTDTQYF
D: TRBD2
J: TRBJ2-3
V: TRBV6-5
size: NA

DNA: TGCAGTGCTAGTGACAACTACGAGCAGTACTTC
CDR3: CSASDNYEQYF
D: NA
J: TRBJ2-7
V: TRBV20-1
size: once

DNA: TGCGCCAGCAGCTTGGATGGGACAGAGGGGACTGAAGCTTTCTTT
CDR3: CASSLDGTEGTEAFF
D: TRBD1
J: TRBJ1-1
V: TRBV5-1
size: few

DNA: TGTGCCAGCAGCATGACAGGGGGGATACTAAATAACTATGGCTACACCTTC
CDR3: CASSMTGGILNNYGYTF
D: TRBD1
J: TRBJ1-2
V: TRBV7-3
size: NA

DNA: TGTGCCAGCAGCCAAGTTTCCCCCGCAGGGGGCGTTAAACTGTTTTTT
CDR3: CASSQVSPAGGVKLFF
D: TRBD1
J: TRBJ1-4
V: TRBV4-2
size: NA

DNA: TGTGCCAGCAGTTCACCTTGGACAGAGTACGAGCAGTACTTC
CDR3: CASSSPWTEYEQYF
D: NA
J: TRBJ2-7
V: TRBV28
size: NA

DNA: TGTGCCAGCACCCCAGGGTCCACTAATGAAAAACTGTTTTTT
CDR3: CASTPGSTNEKLFF
D: NA
J: TRBJ1-4
V: TRBV6-1
size: few

DNA: TGTGCCAGCAGCCAAGGGGGAAGGGGTGGTGGAACAGATACGCAGTATTTT
CDR3: CASSQGGRGGGTDTQYF
D: NA
J: TRBJ2-3
V: TRBV9
size: NA

DNA: TGCGCCAGCAGCCAACACAAGCGGGGGGGCCCCTACAATGAGCAGTTCTTC
CDR3: CASSQHKRGGPYNEQFF
D: TRBD2
J: TRBJ2-1
V: TRBV4-3
size: NA

DNA: TGTGCCAGCAGTGGACTAGCTGAAAATGAGCAGTTCTTC
CDR3: CASSGLAENEQFF
D: TRBD2
J: TRBJ2-1
V: TRBV2
size: NA

DNA: TGTGCCAGCAGCTTAGCTAGGGGAAATTCAGCCTACGAGCAGTACTTC
CDR3: CASSLARGNSAYEQYF
D: NA
J: TRBJ2-7
V: TRBV7-2
size: NA

DNA: TGTGCCAGCAGTTCCTCAGGACAGGGAGGTGGCTACACCTTC
CDR3: CASSSSGQGGGYTF
D: TRBD1
J: TRBJ1-2
V: TRBV28
size: NA

DNA: TGTGCCAGCAGCTTAGCACAGGGGGCCTATGGCTACACCTTC
CDR3: CASSLAQGAYGYTF
D: TRBD1
J: TRBJ1-2
V: TRBV7-2
size: few

DNA: TGCGCCAGCAGCCTGAATAGCGGGCGGGCCTACGAGCAGTACTTC
CDR3: CASSLNSGRAYEQYF
D: TRBD2
J: TRBJ2-7
V: TRBV4-3
size: NA

DNA: TGTGCCAGCAGCGGCCCAGGCCCGAATACGCAGTATTTT
CDR3: CASSGPGPNTQYF
D: NA
J: TRBJ2-3
V: TRBV2
size: NA

DNA: TGTGCCAGCGGGGCGGCGACAGTGCACGAGCAGTACTTC
CDR3: CASGAATVHEQYF
D: NA
J: TRBJ2-7
V: TRBV6-5
size: NA

DNA: TGTGCCAGCAGCGCGGGACTAGCGGGTCCCAGCACAGATACGCAGTATTTT
CDR3: CASSAGLAGPSTDTQYF
D: TRBD2
J: TRBJ2-3
V: TRBV9
size: few

DNA: TGTGCCAGCAGCCCACAGGGACAGGGGGTGAACACTGAAGCTTTCTTT
CDR3: CASSPQGQGVNTEAFF
D: TRBD1
J: TRBJ1-1
V: TRBV7-3
size: few

DNA: TGTGCCAGCACCAAGGGGCAGAGCACAGATACGCAGTATTTT
CDR3: CASTKGQSTDTQYF
D: NA
J: TRBJ2-3
V: TRBV28
size: NA